This entry lists 14 T cell receptor beta chains sequenced from one sample in a study of chemoradiotherapy in HPV16-positive cancers. TCRdb keeps only in-frame clones here, not all; method: immunoSEQ multiplex PCR. Of about 10,000 clones in the sample, 80% are singletons; the top ten hold approximately 12%. The specimen was tumor tissue, collected from a patient who underwent chemoradiotherapy. These receptors originate from a human donor with HPV-associated anogenital cancer.

This clone was seen just once. The V call is TRBV18, the J call TRBJ1-2, with D possibly TRBD1 on 6 matching bases. V gave up 6 bases and J gave up 6 bases, with 17 bases separating them. The CDR3 is made up of 14 amino acids. Germline lookup yields CDR1 KGHSH and CDR2 LQKENI. CDR3 coding DNA: TGTGCCAGCTCGCCGAGAGGGGGACTCGATGGCTACACCTTC. Protein sequence: CASSPRGGLDGYTF.

This CDR3 reads CASSYSKGGPYEQYF. In DNA, the CDR3 is TGTGCCAGCAGTTACTCGAAAGGGGGACCCTACGAGCAGTACTTC. The chain recombines TRBV6-5 with TRBJ2-7; possible D gene TRBD1, 6 bases. There are 15 residues in the CDR3. V dropped 0 bases and J dropped 2 bases, with 11 bases sitting between them. Germline V gives CDR1 MNHEY, CDR2 SVGAGI.

This chain links TRBV9 with TRBJ2-1, with D tentatively TRBD1 (6 bases). Germline loops: CDR1 SGDLS, CDR2 YYNGEE. V lost 4 bases, J lost 3 bases, and 11 bases lay in between. The CDR3 covers 14 residues. The CDR3 nucleotides read TGTGCCAGCAGCCCCCGGGACAACTACAATGAGCAGTTCTTC. As protein: CASSPRDNYNEQFF.

The chain uses TRBV7-9 and TRBJ1-3; no clear D. CDR1 SEHNR and CDR2 FQNEAQ come from the germline V gene (reference sequence). There are 14 residues in the CDR3. V lost 6 bases, J lost 3 bases, and 12 bases lay in between. CDR3 in amino acids: CASSETMSGNTIYF. DNA of the CDR3: TGTGCCAGCAGTGAAACTATGAGTGGAAACACCATATATTTT.

V and J are TRBV19 and TRBJ2-7, with unresolved D. The V end was cut by 4 bases, the J end by 3 bases, with 10 bases between. Germline V CDR1 and CDR2: LNHDA, SQIVND (reference sequence). This CDR3 contains 13 residues. The CDR3 DNA reads TGTGCCAGTAGTAGGAGACCTGACTACGAGCAGTACTTC. Encoded protein: CASSRRPDYEQYF.

J is TRBJ2-3 and V is TRBV15, with D unresolved. This CDR3 has 16 amino acids. The V and J ends lost 1 base and 3 bases respectively, with 14 bases between them. CDR1 and CDR2 from the germline V gene are LNHNV and YYDKDF (reference sequence). Here the CDR3 DNA reads TGTGCCACCAGCAGAGTCGGCTTTAGGGAAACAGATACGCAGTATTTT. Translating gives CATSRVGFRETDTQYF.

The chain recombines TRBV5-6 with TRBJ1-5, with D possibly TRBD1 on 5 matching bases. V was pared by 3 bases and J by 7 bases, with 14 bases between. The germline V gene has CDR1 SGHDT and CDR2 YYEEEE. This CDR3 is 14 amino acids long. CDR3 loop: CASSSMVGDQPQHF. The CDR3 nucleotides are TGTGCCAGCAGCTCCATGGTGGGGGACCAGCCCCAGCATTTT.

The rearrangement uses TRBV14 and TRBJ1-2; no reliable D call. The germline gives CDR1 SGHDN, CDR2 FVKESK. The CDR3 spans 14 residues. Trimming stripped 1 base from V and 8 bases from J, with 14 bases between. This CDR3 is CASSQASHPEGYTF. The CDR3 bases are TGTGCCAGCAGCCAAGCGAGTCACCCGGAGGGCTACACCTTC.

J is TRBJ1-2 and V is TRBV28; 8 bases fit TRBD1. The CDR3 consists of 12 residues. Germline V gene sequence: CDR1 MDHEN, CDR2 SYDVKM. After removal of 11 bases from V and 6 bases from J, the junction contained 8 bases not matched to a gene. The CDR3 DNA follows: TGTGCCTTCCGGGACAGGCTTAATGGCTACACCTTC. Its translation is CAFRDRLNGYTF.

V and J are TRBV18 and TRBJ2-1, with D tentatively TRBD1 (6 bases). The CDR3 sequence is 13 residues long. The germline CDR1 and CDR2 sequences are KGHSH and LQKENI. V lost 1 base to trimming and J lost 5 bases, with 6 bases between them. The CDR3 region has the DNA TGTGCCAGCTCACCACGACAGGACAATGAGCAGTTCTTC. It encodes CASSPRQDNEQFF.

This clone rates as medium-sized. The gene calls are TRBV27 and TRBJ1-3; no firm D call. Trimming took off 8 bases at V and 1 base at J, with 9 bases between the two ends. Per germline, CDR1 MNHEY and CDR2 SMNVEV (reference sequence). The CDR3 loop spans 13 amino acids. CDR3 sequence reads: CASAGTSGNTIYF. CDR3 sequence (DNA): TGTGCCAGCGCGGGAACATCTGGAAACACCATATATTTT.

The rearrangement links TRBV6-1 to TRBJ1-4; D is unclear. The CDR3 consists of 14 residues. CDR1 MNHNS and CDR2 SASEGT come from the germline V gene. V lost 7 bases and J 1 base, leaving 10 bases between the germline ends. This CDR3 is CASIRGRTNEKLFF. CDR3 nucleotides: TGTGCCAGCATCCGAGGGAGAACTAATGAAAAACTGTTTTTT.

The gene calls are TRBV2 and TRBJ1-5, with TRBD1 as a possible D gene (5 bases). The CDR3 contains 16 residues. V lost 3 bases and J lost 1, with 13 bases in between. The germline V gene encodes CDR1 SNHLY and CDR2 FYNNEI. The CDR3 spells CASSESGGWSNQPQHF. CDR3 nucleotide sequence: TGTGCCAGCAGTGAGTCGGGGGGATGGAGCAATCAGCCCCAGCATTTT.

This chain connects TRBV5-6 to TRBJ2-3, with D possibly being TRBD1 or TRBD2 (6 bases each). V was trimmed by 0 bases and J by 4 bases, leaving 12 bases between them. The CDR3 sequence is 15 residues long. Germline CDR1 is SGHDT and CDR2 is YYEEEE. For the CDR3, the DNA is TGTGCCAGCAGCTTGGTTACTAGGGGGGCAGATACGCAGTATTTT. This translates into CASSLVTRGADTQYF.